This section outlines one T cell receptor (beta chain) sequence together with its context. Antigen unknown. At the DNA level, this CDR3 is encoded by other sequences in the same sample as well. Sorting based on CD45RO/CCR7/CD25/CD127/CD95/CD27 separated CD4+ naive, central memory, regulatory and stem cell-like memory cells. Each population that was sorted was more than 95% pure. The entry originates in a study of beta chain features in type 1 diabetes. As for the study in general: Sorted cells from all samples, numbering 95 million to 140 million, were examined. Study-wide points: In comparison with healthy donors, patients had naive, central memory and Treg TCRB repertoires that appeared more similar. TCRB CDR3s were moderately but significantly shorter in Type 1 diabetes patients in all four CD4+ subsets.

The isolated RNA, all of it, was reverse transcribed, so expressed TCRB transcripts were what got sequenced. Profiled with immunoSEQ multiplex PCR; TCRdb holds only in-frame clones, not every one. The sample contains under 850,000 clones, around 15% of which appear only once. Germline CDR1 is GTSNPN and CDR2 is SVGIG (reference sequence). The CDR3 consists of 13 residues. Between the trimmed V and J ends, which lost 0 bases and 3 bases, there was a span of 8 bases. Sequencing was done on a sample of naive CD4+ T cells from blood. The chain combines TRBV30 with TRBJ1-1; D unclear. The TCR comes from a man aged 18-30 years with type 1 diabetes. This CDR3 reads CAWSVGGYTEAFF. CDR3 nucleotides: TGTGCCTGGAGTGTGGGTGGGTACACTGAAGCTTTCTTT.